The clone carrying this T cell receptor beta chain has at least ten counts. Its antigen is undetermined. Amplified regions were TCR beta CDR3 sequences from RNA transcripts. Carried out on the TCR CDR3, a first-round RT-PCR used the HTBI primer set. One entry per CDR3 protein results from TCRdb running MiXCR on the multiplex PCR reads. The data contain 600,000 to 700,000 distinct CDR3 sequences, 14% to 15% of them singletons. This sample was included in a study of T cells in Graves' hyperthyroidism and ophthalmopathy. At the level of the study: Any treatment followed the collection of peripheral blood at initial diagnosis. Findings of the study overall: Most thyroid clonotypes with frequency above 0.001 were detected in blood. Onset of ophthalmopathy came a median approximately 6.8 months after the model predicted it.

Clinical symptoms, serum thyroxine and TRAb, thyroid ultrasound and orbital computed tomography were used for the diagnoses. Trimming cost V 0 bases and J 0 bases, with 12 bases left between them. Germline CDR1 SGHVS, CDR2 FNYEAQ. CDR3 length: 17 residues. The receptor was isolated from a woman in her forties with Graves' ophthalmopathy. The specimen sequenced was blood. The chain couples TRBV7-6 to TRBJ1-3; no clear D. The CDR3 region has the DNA TGTGCCAGCAGCTTAGCGGACTCTCGACGCTCTGGAAACACCATATATTTT. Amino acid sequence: CASSLADSRRSGNTIYF.